Detailed here is one TCR beta chain. The protocol was immunoSEQ multiplex PCR, while the TCRdb copy is restricted to in-frame clones and leaves out a portion. The sample lists roughly 75,000 clones; around 90% were seen once. The J segment lost 5 bases and the V segment lost 4 bases, leaving 3 bases of the junction unmatched. Per germline, CDR1 SGHNT and CDR2 YENEEA. CDR3 size: 15 residues. This entry comes from a study of blood T cell repertoires in COVID-19. The overall study: Whether acute or convalescent, the COVID-19 samples came from the United States, Italy and Spain.

This clonotype originated in a human donor in a cohort sampled during active COVID-19. The genes are TRBV11-3 and TRBJ2-2, with 11 bases fitting TRBD1. The sequencing sample was made of peripheral blood. The CDR3 DNA reads as TGTGCCAGCAGCTACCGGGACAGGGGGACCGGGGAGCTGTTTTTT. As protein: CASSYRDRGTGELFF.